The rows below give T cell receptor beta chains drawn from one sample of a study of blood T cell repertoires in COVID-19. This table comes from immunoSEQ multiplex PCR, and its TCRdb copy is limited to in-frame clones, with some not included. Altogether more than 85,000 clones are present, under 85% being singletons, with the ten largest covering roughly 12%. Sequenced input: peripheral blood. The origin of the receptors is a human donor in a cohort sampled during active COVID-19. CDR3s include the opening cysteine and the closing phenylalanine or tryptophan. D genes are given only for firm matches.

V	J	D	CDR3	DNA
TRBV7-2	TRBJ1-6	-	CASSFSPEGPLHF	TGTGCCAGCAGCTTTTCTCCAGAGGGACCCCTCCACTTT
TRBV9	TRBJ2-2	-	CASSVMSDTGELFF	TGTGCCAGCAGCGTAATGAGCGACACCGGGGAGCTGTTTTTT
TRBV11-1	TRBJ2-1	TRBD1	CASSSRDRGHNEQFF	TGTGCCAGCAGCTCCCGGGACAGGGGGCACAATGAGCAGTTCTTC
TRBV15	TRBJ1-3	TRBD1	CATSRDGQGAGNTIYF	TGTGCCACCAGCAGAGACGGGCAGGGGGCCGGAAACACCATATATTTT
TRBV27	TRBJ2-7	TRBD1	CASSDPGTGYHEQYF	TGTGCCAGCAGTGACCCCGGGACAGGGTACCACGAGCAGTACTTC
TRBV9	TRBJ2-2	TRBD2	CASSARTSGVNTGELFF	TGTGCCAGCAGCGCCCGGACTAGCGGGGTAAACACCGGGGAGCTGTTTTTT
TRBV6-5	TRBJ1-6	-	CASRRDSDNSPLHF	TGTGCCAGCAGGAGGGACTCGGATAATTCACCCCTCCACTTT
TRBV15	TRBJ1-5	-	CATSPSSGNQPQHF	TGTGCCACCAGCCCGTCCTCCGGGAATCAGCCCCAGCATTTT
TRBV14	TRBJ2-7	TRBD2	CASSQGPGTSPYEQYF	TGTGCCAGCAGCCAAGGCCCCGGGACTAGTCCCTACGAGCAGTACTTC
TRBV14	TRBJ1-1	-	CASNQGQNTEAFF	TGTGCCAGCAACCAAGGACAGAACACTGAAGCTTTCTTT
TRBV9	TRBJ2-1	TRBD2	CASSTRTSGNEQFF	TGTGCCAGCAGTACCCGGACTAGCGGCAATGAGCAGTTCTTC